This T cell receptor (beta chain) came from a study of blood T cell repertoires in COVID-19. Germline V CDR1 and CDR2: LNHDA, SQIVND (reference sequence). CDR3 length: 15 amino acids. V dropped 3 bases and J dropped 3; count of bases not matched to a gene: 4. Recruitment covered about 25 US areas and drew participants whose ages spanned about 18 to 95 years. TCRdb's copy holds only in-frame clones and misses some; the assay was immunoSEQ multiplex PCR. The sample lists 220,000 or so clones; around 87% were seen once. The TCR comes from a man aged 25-45 years who had been exposed to COVID-19. The chain carries TRBV19 and TRBJ1-5; 8 bases fit TRBD1. Sequencing was carried out using PBMCs or T cells enriched from blood (not recorded which). In DNA form, the CDR3 reads TGTGCCAGTAGTATTAGGGGACAGGACAATCAGCCCCAGCATTTT. Protein product: CASSIRGQDNQPQHF.